The 27 T cell receptor beta chains below were found in one sample sequenced in a study of T cell repertoires in cytomegalovirus infection. Using its own MiXCR run on the reads, TCRdb lists one record per CDR3 protein. The sample shows hundreds of thousands of distinct CDR3 sequences, 30% to 40% of them seen only once. No antigen has been identified for these receptors. The starting material was cultured PBMCs, obtained from culture after CMV antigen stimulation. The source of these receptors is a human donor in good health (CMV status not recorded). Some clones in this sample may be carry-over from other donors' samples.

A note on this clonotype: Given the absence of the conserved phenylalanine or tryptophan at the CDR3 end, a read error is likely. The chain employs TRBV6-5 and TRBJ2-5; D not certain. This CDR3 contains 13 residues. Per the germline V gene, CDR1 is MNHEY and CDR2 is SVGAGI. V lost 6 bases, J lost 5 bases, and 13 bases lay in between. This CDR3 is CASRRPGRETQYS. The CDR3 DNA is TGTGCCAGCAGACGCCCGGGTAGGGAGACCCAGTACTCC.

This clonotype was counted between two and nine times. The chain combines TRBV20-1 with TRBJ2-7; D unclear. V was trimmed by 5 bases and J by 6 bases, leaving 23 bases between them. This CDR3 spans 15 amino acids. Germline V lookup: CDR1 DFQATT, CDR2 SNEGSKA (reference sequence). CDR3 in DNA: TGCAGTGCTGGACCCTACACCAAACCGGCCTCCGAGCAGTACTTC. Its protein is CSAGPYTKPASEQYF.

The chain couples TRBV12-3 or TRBV12-4 to TRBJ2-2; D possibly corresponds to TRBD1 (5 bases). V was clipped by 5 bases and J by 5 bases, with 18 bases between them. The CDR3 spans 16 residues. The CDR3 sequence is CASSPMGRPRTGELFF. Here the CDR3 DNA reads TGTGCCAGCAGTCCCATGGGGCGTCCCAGGACCGGGGAGCTGTTTTTT.

This clonotype was recorded many times. The chain employs TRBV7-2 and TRBJ1-1; TRBD1 matches 9 bases. The CDR3 runs to 14 residues. Germline V gives CDR1 SGHTA, CDR2 FQGNSA. J lost 4 bases, V lost 5 bases, and 5 bases had no gene match. The CDR3 nucleotides read TGTGCCAGCAGCATCAACAGGGGGCCCACTGAAGCTTTCTTT. Its translation: CASSINRGPTEAFF.

The chain carries TRBV6-8 and TRBJ1-6; 7 nucleotides align to TRBD1. CDR3 length: 14 residues. J lost 8 bases, V lost 3 bases, and 4 bases had no gene match. Germline V CDR1 and CDR2: MNHGY, SAAAGT. The CDR3 loop is CASSYDREDSPLHF. The DNA for the CDR3 is TGTGCCAGCAGTTATGACAGGGAGGATTCACCCCTCCACTTT.

The chain employs TRBV28 and TRBJ1-1, with 9 bases identical to TRBD1. Per the germline V gene, CDR1 is MDHEN and CDR2 is SYDVKM. The CDR3 sequence is 16 residues long. Trimming cost V 7 bases and J 6 bases; bases outside gene matches: 15. The CDR3 coding sequence is TGTGCCAGCACCCTACAGGGGGCATTTGATAGGGCTGAAGCTTTCTTT. It translates to CASTLQGAFDRAEAFF.

About this clonotype itself: One junction end does not reproduce the germline sequence, and a read error may be involved. The V gene is TRBV12-3 or TRBV12-4, the J gene TRBJ1-2; D might be TRBD1 (5 bases). The CDR3 covers 12 residues. DNA for the CDR3: TGTGCCACCAGTTTAGGGGTATGGGGCTACACCTTC. Its protein product is CATSLGVWGYTF.

This clonotype was found many times. The rearrangement uses TRBV7-2 and TRBJ2-7; a weak D match, TRBD2 (6 bases). Looked up from germline, CDR1 is SGHTA and CDR2 is FQGNSA. The ends were cut back, 3 bases at V and 0 bases at J, with 6 bases in the middle. This CDR3 spans 13 amino acids. The CDR3 is CASSLDYSYEQYF. In DNA form, the CDR3 reads TGTGCCAGCAGCTTGGACTACTCCTACGAGCAGTACTTC.

This clonotype was seen a handful of times. The chain carries TRBV7-9 and TRBJ1-1; tentatively, D is TRBD1 (6 bases). This CDR3 is 15 amino acids long. The V gene's germline CDR1 is SEHNR and CDR2 FQNEAQ (reference sequence). With 2 bases removed from V and 8 bases from J, the gap between germline ends came to 18 bases. CDR3 DNA: TGTGCCAGCAGCTTACTGCAGGGGCGGAGTGGGGAAGCTTTCTTT. It codes for CASSLLQGRSGEAFF.

The genes are TRBV19 and TRBJ2-7; unclear D gene. Deletions cut 5 bases from V and 3 bases from J, with 11 bases between. The CDR3 is 13 residues long. CDR1 is LNHDA and CDR2 is SQIVND in the germline V gene (reference sequence). The CDR3 loop reads CASSDPPYYEQYF. The CDR3 DNA follows: TGTGCCAGTAGTGACCCCCCCTACTACGAGCAGTACTTC.

The CDR3 is CASRKNRDYGYTF. Here the CDR3 DNA reads TGTGCCAGCAGGAAAAACAGGGACTATGGCTACACCTTC. The chain combines TRBV12-3 or TRBV12-4 with TRBJ1-2; TRBD1 is a possible D gene (6 bases). The CDR3 length is 13 residues. V lost 6 bases and J 3 bases, leaving 11 bases between the germline ends.

This rearrangement joins TRBV6-6 to TRBJ2-7, with 11 bases lining up with TRBD1. Germline V lookup: CDR1 MNHNY, CDR2 SVGAGI (reference sequence). The CDR3 totals 14 residues. The junction had 9 bases not matched to a gene; V was cut back by 10 bases and J by 4 bases. The CDR3 is CATKPGQGGYEQYF. The CDR3 nucleotides read TGTGCCACCAAACCGGGACAGGGGGGATACGAGCAGTACTTC.

V and J are TRBV29-1 and TRBJ2-2; D uncertain. Germline loops: CDR1 SQVTM, CDR2 ANQGSEA. V shed 0 bases and J shed 4 bases, with 9 bases lying between them. There are 14 residues in the CDR3. This CDR3 is CSVEDGWVTGELFF. The CDR3 nucleotides read TGCAGCGTTGAAGATGGGTGGGTCACCGGGGAGCTGTTTTTT.

This clonotype has just a few counts. This sequence may be a read error, since a much larger clone differs from it by one base. The V and J genes are TRBV7-6 and TRBJ2-7; TRBD1 agrees at 7 bases. This CDR3 contains 13 residues. CDR1 and CDR2 (germline): SGHVS, FNYEAQ. V lost 4 bases and J lost 3; bases outside the gene matches: 3. The CDR3 protein is CASSSWDSYEQYF. For the CDR3, the DNA is TGTGCCAGCAGCTCCTGGGACAGCTACGAGCAGTACTTC. Full variable domain (rest looked up from reference TRBV7-6 and TRBJ2-7): GAGVSQSPRYKVTKRGQDVALRCDPISGHVSLYWYRQALGQGPEFLTYFNYEAQQDKSGLPNDRFSAERPEGSISTLTIQRTEQRDSAMYRCASSSWDSYEQYFGPGTRLTVT.

The chain is built from TRBV20-1 and TRBJ1-1; no firm D call. Germline lookup yields CDR1 DFQATT and CDR2 SNEGSKA (reference sequence). The CDR3 runs to 11 residues. The V end lost 0 bases, the J end lost 10 bases, and 9 bases lay between the germline ends. The CDR3 loop reads CSARDERGAFF. The CDR3 DNA sequence: TGCAGTGCTAGAGACGAACGAGGAGCTTTCTTT.

The chain recombines TRBV7-9 with TRBJ2-7; a weak D match, TRBD2 (6 bases). Deletions cut 9 bases from V and 0 bases from J, with 18 bases between. CDR1 and CDR2 from the germline V gene are SEHNR and FQNEAQ (reference sequence). CDR3 length: 15 amino acids. The CDR3 sequence: CASSHRRASSYEQYF. DNA for the CDR3: TGTGCCAGTTCCCACCGGAGGGCCAGCTCCTACGAGCAGTACTTC.

The chain employs TRBV7-2 and TRBJ2-3, with 7 bases that match TRBD2. V was clipped by 3 bases and J by 3 bases; unmatched bases: 9. This CDR3 comprises 16 residues. Germline-derived CDR1 and CDR2 are SGHTA and FQGNSA. This chain's CDR3 is CASSFASGTYTDTQYF. In DNA, the CDR3 is TGTGCCAGCAGCTTCGCTAGCGGCACCTATACAGATACGCAGTATTTT.

Only a few counts were recorded for this clonotype. The J gene is TRBJ1-2, the V gene TRBV27, with D tentatively TRBD1 (5 bases). Trimming took off 1 base at V and 6 bases at J, with 12 bases between the two ends. This CDR3 comprises 14 residues. CDR1 and CDR2 (germline): MNHEY, SMNVEV (reference sequence). In DNA form, the CDR3 reads TGTGCCAGCAGTTTATATGGGGGAATGGATGGCTACACCTTC. This sequence encodes CASSLYGGMDGYTF.

This clonotype was counted between two and nine times. The chain is built from TRBV6-5 and TRBJ2-7; no reliable D call. Deletions cut 0 bases from V and 7 bases from J, with 13 bases between. CDR1 is MNHEY and CDR2 is SVGAGI in the germline V gene. The CDR3 has 14 residues. The CDR3 protein is CASSYSTQGYEQYF. DNA for the CDR3: TGTGCCAGCAGTTACTCGACCCAAGGGTATGAGCAGTACTTC.

This rearrangement joins TRBV19 to TRBJ1-5; 7 bases are a match to TRBD1. Germline V gene lookup returns CDR1 LNHDA and CDR2 SQIVND (reference sequence). The CDR3 has 15 amino acids. V lost 1 base, J lost 5 bases, and 5 bases stayed unmatched. The DNA for the CDR3 is TGTGCCAGTAGTATAGCGCGGGACAGCTATCAGCCCCAGCATTTT. It yields the protein CASSIARDSYQPQHF.

The chain has TRBV12-3 or TRBV12-4 and TRBJ2-3; TRBD1 might be the D (6 bases). The ends were cut back, 5 bases at V and 0 bases at J, with 15 bases in the middle. The CDR3 runs 16 residues. In nucleotides, the CDR3 is TGTGCCAGCAGTGGCCGGGACACCACTAGCACAGATACGCAGTATTTT. It is translated as CASSGRDTTSTDTQYF.

For the CDR3, the DNA is TGTGCCAGCAGCTTCGGCCCCCTCTCTATCGATAGCAATCAGCCCCAGCATTTT. Encoded protein: CASSFGPLSIDSNQPQHF. The V and J genes are TRBV7-9 and TRBJ1-5; the D is unclear. CDR3 size: 18 residues. The ends were cut back, 3 bases at V and 0 bases at J, with 18 bases in the middle. Germline V gene lookup returns CDR1 SEHNR and CDR2 FQNEAQ (reference sequence).

V is TRBV2 and J is TRBJ2-2; D unresolved. V was pared by 6 bases and J by 5 bases, with 13 bases between. This CDR3 contains 14 residues. Germline V CDR1 and CDR2: SNHLY, FYNNEI. The CDR3 coding sequence is TGTGCCAGCAGGACCCGAGGTCAGACCGGGGAGCTGTTTTTT. Translating gives CASRTRGQTGELFF.

The chain couples TRBV5-1 to TRBJ1-4, with 7 bases aligning to TRBD1. V trimming: 3 bases; J trimming: 11 bases; junction bases outside the gene matches: 10. The germline gives CDR1 SGHRS, CDR2 YFSETQ. The CDR3 runs 14 residues. The CDR3 sequence is CASSSAGTAEKLFF. The CDR3 DNA follows: TGCGCCAGCAGCTCAGCAGGGACAGCAGAGAAACTGTTTTTT.

The J gene is TRBJ1-1, the V gene TRBV4-1, with 8 bases fitting TRBD1. The V gene's germline CDR1 is MGHRA and CDR2 YSYEKL. This CDR3 contains 17 residues. The ends lost 3 bases at V and 1 base at J; junction bases unmatched: 10. The CDR3 bases are TGCGCCAGCAGCCAGCCCACAGGGGGGAGGAAGAACACTGAAGCTTTCTTT. This gives the protein CASSQPTGGRKNTEAFF.

This clonotype was seen only a few times. In DNA form, the CDR3 reads TGTGCCAGCAGTGCAGGGACAGGGACGAACATTCAGTACTTC. Encoded protein: CASSAGTGTNIQYF. This chain connects TRBV2 to TRBJ2-4; 9 bases align to TRBD1. The J segment lost 7 bases and the V segment lost 4 bases, leaving 5 bases of the junction unmatched. This CDR3 is built from 14 residues. CDR1 is SNHLY, CDR2 FYNNEI, per germline.

The chain has TRBV6-1 and TRBJ2-7, with a tentative D call TRBD2 (6 bases). This CDR3 comprises 15 residues. The V gene lost 5 bases and the J gene lost 5 bases, with 19 bases spanning the gap. The germline V gene encodes CDR1 MNHNS and CDR2 SASEGT. CDR3 region: CASSSRELARDEQYF. The DNA of the CDR3 is TGTGCCAGCAGTTCCCGGGAGCTAGCGCGCGACGAGCAGTACTTC.